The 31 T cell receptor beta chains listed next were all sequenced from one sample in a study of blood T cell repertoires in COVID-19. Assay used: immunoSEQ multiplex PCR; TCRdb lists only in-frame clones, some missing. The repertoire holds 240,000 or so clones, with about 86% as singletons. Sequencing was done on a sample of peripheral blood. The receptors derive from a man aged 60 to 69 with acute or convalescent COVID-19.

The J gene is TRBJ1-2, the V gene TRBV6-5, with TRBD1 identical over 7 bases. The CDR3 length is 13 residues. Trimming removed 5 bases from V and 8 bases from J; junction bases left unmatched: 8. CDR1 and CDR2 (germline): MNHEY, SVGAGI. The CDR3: CASSPRQGLGYTF. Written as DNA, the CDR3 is TGTGCCAGCAGTCCTCGACAGGGATTAGGCTACACCTTC.

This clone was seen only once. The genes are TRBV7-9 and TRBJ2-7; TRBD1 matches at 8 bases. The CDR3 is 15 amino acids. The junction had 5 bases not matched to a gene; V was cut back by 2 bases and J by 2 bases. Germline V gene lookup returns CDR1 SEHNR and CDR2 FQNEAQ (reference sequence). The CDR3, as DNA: TGTGCCAGCAGCTTAAGTGGACAGGGACCCTACGAGCAGTACTTC. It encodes CASSLSGQGPYEQYF.

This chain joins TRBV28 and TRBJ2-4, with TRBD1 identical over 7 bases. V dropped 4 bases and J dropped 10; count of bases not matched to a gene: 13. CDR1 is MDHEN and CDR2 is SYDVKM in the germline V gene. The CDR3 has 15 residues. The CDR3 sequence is CASSSATGWVVIQYF. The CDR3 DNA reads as TGTGCCAGCAGTTCTGCGACAGGGTGGGTTGTTATTCAGTACTTC.

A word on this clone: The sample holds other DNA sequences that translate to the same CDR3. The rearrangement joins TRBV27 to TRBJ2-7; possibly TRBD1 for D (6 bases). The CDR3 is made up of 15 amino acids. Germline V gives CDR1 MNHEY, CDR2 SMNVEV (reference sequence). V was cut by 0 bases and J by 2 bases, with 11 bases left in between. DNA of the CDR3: TGTGCCAGCAGTTTATCGGGCCAGGGGCCCTACGAGCAGTACTTC. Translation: CASSLSGQGPYEQYF.

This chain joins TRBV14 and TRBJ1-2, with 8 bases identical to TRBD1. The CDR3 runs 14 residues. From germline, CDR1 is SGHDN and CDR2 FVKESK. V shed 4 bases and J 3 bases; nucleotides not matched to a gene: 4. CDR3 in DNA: TGTGCCAGCAGCCCAGACAGGGGTGACTATGGCTACACCTTC. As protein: CASSPDRGDYGYTF.

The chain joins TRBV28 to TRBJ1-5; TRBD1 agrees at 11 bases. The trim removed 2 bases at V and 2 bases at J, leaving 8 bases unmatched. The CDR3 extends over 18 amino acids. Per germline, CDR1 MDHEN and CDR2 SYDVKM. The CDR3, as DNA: TGTGCCAGCAGTTTAGTTGGGACAGGGGGTTTTGGCAATCAGCCCCAGCATTTT. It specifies CASSLVGTGGFGNQPQHF.

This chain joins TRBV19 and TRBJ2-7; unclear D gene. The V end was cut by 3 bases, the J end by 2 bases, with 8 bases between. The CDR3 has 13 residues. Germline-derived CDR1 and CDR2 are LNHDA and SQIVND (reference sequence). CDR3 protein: CASSIGVPYEQYF. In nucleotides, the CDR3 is TGTGCCAGTAGTATCGGAGTCCCCTACGAGCAGTACTTC.

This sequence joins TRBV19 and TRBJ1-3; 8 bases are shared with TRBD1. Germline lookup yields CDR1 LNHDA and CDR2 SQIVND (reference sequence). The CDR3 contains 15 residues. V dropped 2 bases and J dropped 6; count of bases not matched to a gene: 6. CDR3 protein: CASSIPRDRLNTIYF. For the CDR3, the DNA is TGTGCCAGTAGTATACCTCGGGACAGGCTAAACACCATATATTTT.

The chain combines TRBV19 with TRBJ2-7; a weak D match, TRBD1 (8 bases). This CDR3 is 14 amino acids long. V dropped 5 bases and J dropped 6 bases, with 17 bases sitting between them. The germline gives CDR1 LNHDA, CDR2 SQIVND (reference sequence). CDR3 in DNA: TGTGCCAGTAGTTCCCGACAGGGGAGGGGCGAGCAGTACTTC. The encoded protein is CASSSRQGRGEQYF.

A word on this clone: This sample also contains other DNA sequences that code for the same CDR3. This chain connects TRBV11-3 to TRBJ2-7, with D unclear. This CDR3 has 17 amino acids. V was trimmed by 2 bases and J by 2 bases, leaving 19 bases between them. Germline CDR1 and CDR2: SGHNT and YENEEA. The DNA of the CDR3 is TGTGCCAGCAGCTTAACTGTTAAGAGGTCCAGAGCCTACGAGCAGTACTTC. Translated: CASSLTVKRSRAYEQYF.

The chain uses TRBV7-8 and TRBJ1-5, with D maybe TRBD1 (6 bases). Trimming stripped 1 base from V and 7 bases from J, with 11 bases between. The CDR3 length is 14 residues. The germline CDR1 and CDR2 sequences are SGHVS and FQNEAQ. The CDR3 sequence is CASSLDGGHQPQHF. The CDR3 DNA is TGTGCCAGCAGCTTAGACGGGGGGCACCAGCCCCAGCATTTT.

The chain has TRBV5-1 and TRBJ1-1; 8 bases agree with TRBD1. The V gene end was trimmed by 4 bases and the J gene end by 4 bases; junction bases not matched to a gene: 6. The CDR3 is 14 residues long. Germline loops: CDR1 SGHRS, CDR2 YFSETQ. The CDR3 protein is CASSQGQGGTEAFF. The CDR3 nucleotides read TGCGCCAGCAGCCAAGGACAGGGCGGCACTGAAGCTTTCTTT.

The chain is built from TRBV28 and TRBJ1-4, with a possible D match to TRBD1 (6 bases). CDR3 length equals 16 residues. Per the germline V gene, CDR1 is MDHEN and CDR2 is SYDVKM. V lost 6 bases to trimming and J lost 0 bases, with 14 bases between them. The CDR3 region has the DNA TGTGCCAGCAGCCACAGGGAATCTGCAACTAATGAAAAACTGTTTTTT. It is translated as CASSHRESATNEKLFF.

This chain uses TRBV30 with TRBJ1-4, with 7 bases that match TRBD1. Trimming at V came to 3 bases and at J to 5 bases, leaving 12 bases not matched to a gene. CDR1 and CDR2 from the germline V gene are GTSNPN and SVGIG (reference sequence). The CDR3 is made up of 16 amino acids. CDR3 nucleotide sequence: TGTGCCTGGAGCGCGGGCAGGGGGATCGAAAATGAAAAACTGTTTTTT. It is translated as CAWSAGRGIENEKLFF.

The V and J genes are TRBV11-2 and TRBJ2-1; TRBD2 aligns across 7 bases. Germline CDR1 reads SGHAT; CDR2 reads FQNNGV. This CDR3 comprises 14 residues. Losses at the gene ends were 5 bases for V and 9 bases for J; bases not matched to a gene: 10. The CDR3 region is CASSTTVSGTEQFF. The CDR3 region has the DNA TGTGCCAGCAGCACCACCGTAAGCGGGACTGAGCAGTTCTTC. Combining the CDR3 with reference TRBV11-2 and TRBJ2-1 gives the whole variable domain EAGVAQSPRYKIIEKRQSVAFWCNPISGHATLYWYQQILGQGPKLLIQFQNNGVVDDSQLPKDRFSAERLKGVDSTLKIQPAKLEDSAVYLCASSTTVSGTEQFFGPGTRLTVL.

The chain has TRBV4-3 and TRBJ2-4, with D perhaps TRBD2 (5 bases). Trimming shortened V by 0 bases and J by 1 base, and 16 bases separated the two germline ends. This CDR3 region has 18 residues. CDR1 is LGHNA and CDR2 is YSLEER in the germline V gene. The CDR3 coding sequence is TGCGCCAGCAGCCAAGAGGGGTGGACTCCCATGGCCAAAAACATTCAGTACTTC. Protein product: CASSQEGWTPMAKNIQYF.

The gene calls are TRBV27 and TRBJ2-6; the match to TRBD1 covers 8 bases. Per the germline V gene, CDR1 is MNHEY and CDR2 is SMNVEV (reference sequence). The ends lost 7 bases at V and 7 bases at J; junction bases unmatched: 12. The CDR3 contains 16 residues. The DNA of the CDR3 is TGTGCCAGCACCGGAGACAGGGGAGGCGGAGCCAACGTCCTGACTTTC. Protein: CASTGDRGGGANVLTF.

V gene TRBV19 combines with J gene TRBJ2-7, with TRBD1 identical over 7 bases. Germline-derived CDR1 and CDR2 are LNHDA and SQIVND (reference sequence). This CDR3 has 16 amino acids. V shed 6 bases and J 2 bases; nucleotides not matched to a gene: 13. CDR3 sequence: CASRSHSQGDTYEQYF. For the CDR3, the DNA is TGTGCCAGTAGATCACATTCCCAGGGGGATACCTACGAGCAGTACTTC.

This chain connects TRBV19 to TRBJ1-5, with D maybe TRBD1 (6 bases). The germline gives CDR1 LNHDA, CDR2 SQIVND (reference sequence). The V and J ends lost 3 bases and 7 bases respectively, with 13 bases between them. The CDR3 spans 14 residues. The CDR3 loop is CASSIRGVRQPQHF. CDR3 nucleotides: TGTGCCAGTAGTATCAGGGGAGTGCGGCAGCCCCAGCATTTT.

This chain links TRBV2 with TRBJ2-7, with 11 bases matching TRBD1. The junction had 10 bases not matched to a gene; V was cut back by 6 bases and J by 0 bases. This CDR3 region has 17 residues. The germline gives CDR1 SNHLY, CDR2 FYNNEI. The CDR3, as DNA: TGTGCCAGCAGCGACGGGACAGGGGGTCCCAGCTCCTACGAGCAGTACTTC. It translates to CASSDGTGGPSSYEQYF. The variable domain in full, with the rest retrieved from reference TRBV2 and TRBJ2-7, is EPEVTQTPSHQVTQMGQEVILRCVPISNHLYFYWYRQILGQKVEFLVSFYNNEISEKSEIFDDQFSVERPDGSNFTLKIRSTKLEDSAMYFCASSDGTGGPSSYEQYFGPGTRLTVT.

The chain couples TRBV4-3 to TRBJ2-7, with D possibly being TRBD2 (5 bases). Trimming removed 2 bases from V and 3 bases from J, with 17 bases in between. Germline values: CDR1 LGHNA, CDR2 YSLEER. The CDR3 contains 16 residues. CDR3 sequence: CASSQSLLRADYEQYF. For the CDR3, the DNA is TGCGCCAGCAGCCAAAGCCTCCTGCGGGCCGACTACGAGCAGTACTTC.

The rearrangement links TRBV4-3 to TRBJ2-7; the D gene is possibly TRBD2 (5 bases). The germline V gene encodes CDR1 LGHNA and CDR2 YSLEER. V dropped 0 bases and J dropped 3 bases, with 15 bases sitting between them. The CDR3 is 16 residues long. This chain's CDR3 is CASSQDAAGSFYEQYF. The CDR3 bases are TGCGCCAGCAGCCAAGATGCGGCGGGCTCGTTCTACGAGCAGTACTTC.

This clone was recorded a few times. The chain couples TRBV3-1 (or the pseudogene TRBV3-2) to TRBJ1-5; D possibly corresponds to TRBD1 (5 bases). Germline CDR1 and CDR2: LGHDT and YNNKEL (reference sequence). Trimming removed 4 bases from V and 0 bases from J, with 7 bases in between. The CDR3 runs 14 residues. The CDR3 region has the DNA TGTGCCAGCAGCCCTACAGGTAGCAATCAGCCCCAGCATTTT. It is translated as CASSPTGSNQPQHF.

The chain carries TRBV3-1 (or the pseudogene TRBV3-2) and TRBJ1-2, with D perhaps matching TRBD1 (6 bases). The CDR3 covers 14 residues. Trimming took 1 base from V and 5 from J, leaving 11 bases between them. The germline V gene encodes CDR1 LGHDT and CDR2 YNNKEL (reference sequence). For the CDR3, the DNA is TGTGCCAGCAGCCAAGGACAGGAATGGTATGGCTACACCTTC. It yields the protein CASSQGQEWYGYTF.

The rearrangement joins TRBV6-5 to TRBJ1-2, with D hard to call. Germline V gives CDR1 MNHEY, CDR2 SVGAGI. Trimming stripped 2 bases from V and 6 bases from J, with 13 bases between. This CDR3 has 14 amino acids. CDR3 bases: TGTGCCAGCAGTTACCTAGGATCCGAGGATGGCTACACCTTC. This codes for CASSYLGSEDGYTF.

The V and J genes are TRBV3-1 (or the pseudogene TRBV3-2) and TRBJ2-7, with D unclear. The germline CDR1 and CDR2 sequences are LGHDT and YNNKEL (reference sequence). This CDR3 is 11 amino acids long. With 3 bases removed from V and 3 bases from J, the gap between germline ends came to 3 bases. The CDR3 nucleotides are TGTGCCAGCAGCCATAGCTACGAGCAGTACTTC. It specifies CASSHSYEQYF.

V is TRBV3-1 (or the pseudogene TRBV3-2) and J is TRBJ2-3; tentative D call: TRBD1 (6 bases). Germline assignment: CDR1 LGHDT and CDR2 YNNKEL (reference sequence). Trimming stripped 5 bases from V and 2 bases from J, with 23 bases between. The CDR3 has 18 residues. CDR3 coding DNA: TGTGCCAGCAGCTCGCGGTACAACAGGGAAAGCGCCACAGATACGCAGTATTTT. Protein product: CASSSRYNRESATDTQYF.

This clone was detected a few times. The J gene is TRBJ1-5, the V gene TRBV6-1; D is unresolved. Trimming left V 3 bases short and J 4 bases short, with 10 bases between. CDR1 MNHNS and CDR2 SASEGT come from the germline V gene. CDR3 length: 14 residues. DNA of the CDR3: TGTGCCAGCAGTGACCCAGGAAGAAATCAGCCCCAGCATTTT. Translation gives CASSDPGRNQPQHF.

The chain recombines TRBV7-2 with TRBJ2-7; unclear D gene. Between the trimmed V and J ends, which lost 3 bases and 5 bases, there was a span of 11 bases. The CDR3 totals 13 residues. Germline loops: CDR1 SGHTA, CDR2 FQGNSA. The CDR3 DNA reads TGTGCCAGCAGCTTCCAACGTCGGGACGAGCAGTACTTC. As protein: CASSFQRRDEQYF.

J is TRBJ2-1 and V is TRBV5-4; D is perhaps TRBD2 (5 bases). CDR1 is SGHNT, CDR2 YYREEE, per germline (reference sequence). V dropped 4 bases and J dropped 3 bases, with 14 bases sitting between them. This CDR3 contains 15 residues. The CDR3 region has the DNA TGTGCCAGCAGCCTCGGAGAGGGAATCTACAATGAGCAGTTCTTC. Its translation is CASSLGEGIYNEQFF.

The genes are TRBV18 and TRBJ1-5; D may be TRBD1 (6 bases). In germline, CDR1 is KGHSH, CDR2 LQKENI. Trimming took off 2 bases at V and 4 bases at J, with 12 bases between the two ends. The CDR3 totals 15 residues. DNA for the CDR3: TGTGCCAGCTCACCAGGCGGACAGTTGAATCAGCCCCAGCATTTT. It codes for CASSPGGQLNQPQHF. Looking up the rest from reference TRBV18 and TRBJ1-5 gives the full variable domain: NAGVMQNPRHLVRRRGQEARLRCSPMKGHSHVYWYRQLPEEGLKFMVYLQKENIIDESGMPKERFSAEFPKEGPSILRIQQVVRGDSAAYFCASSPGGQLNQPQHFGDGTRLSIL.